This T cell receptor (beta chain) was recovered during a study of shared clonotypes between healthy human individuals. At the level of the study: Per donor, three plates held CD4 naive cells, three held CD4 memory, two held CD8 naive and one held CD8 memory.

Sequencing was performed with immunoSEQ multiplex PCR; in TCRdb, only in-frame clones are kept and a portion is missing. Of around 510,000 clones listed, more than 95% are singletons. Trimming left V 7 bases short and J 0 bases short, with 12 bases between. Germline lookup yields CDR1 MNHEY and CDR2 SMNVEV (reference sequence). CDR3 length: 14 amino acids. Study observations and caveats: What limited the represented genetic and exposure-history diversity was the small number of donors.

Worth noting for this clone: Antigen unknown.

The rearrangement uses TRBV27 and TRBJ1-2; D unclear. The specimen was naive CD4+ T cells sorted from blood. The sample's subset: CD45RA+ positively selected. The clonotype comes from a woman aged 25 to 39 in good health. CDR3: CASTTLSANYGYTF. The CDR3 bases are TGTGCCAGCACTACACTCTCAGCTAACTATGGCTACACCTTC.